A selection of T cell receptor beta chains follows, all from one sample in a study of T cells in Graves' hyperthyroidism and ophthalmopathy. TCRdb redid the calling of the multiplex PCR reads with MiXCR, one entry per CDR3 protein. This repertoire shows about 400,000 distinct CDR3 sequences, 15% to 18% found once; its top ten account for approximately 7.5%. The sample comprised blood. These receptors all come from a woman aged 18-30 years with Graves' hyperthyroidism. The CDR3 runs from the conserved cysteine through the conserved F or W. Fields, in order: clone size, V gene, CDR3 length, J gene, D gene, CDR3 DNA, CDR3 protein. D genes are given only for firm matches. Clone size appears in some rows only: once, few, many, or a class for an expanded clone.

many	TRBV18	12	TRBJ1-1	NA	TGTGCCAGCTCAAATGTGGGCCCTGAAGCTTTCTTT	CASSNVGPEAFF
many	TRBV7-9	17	TRBJ2-1	TRBD2	TGTGCCAGCAGCCCGACTAGCGGGAGTCCCCCTCCCGAGGAGCAGTTCTTC	CASSPTSGSPPPEEQFF
NA	TRBV5-4	15	TRBJ1-2	NA	TGTGCCAGCAGCTGGCCTTGGGGGGGAGTCTATGGCTACACCTTC	CASSWPWGGVYGYTF
NA	TRBV27	14	TRBJ1-2	NA	TGTGCCAGCAGTTTATACACCGCCTCGGGTGGCTACACCTTC	CASSLYTASGGYTF
many	TRBV2	17	TRBJ2-5	NA	TGTGCCAGCAGTGAAGGATTTCTAAGTGGCGGGAAAGAGGCCCAGTACTTC	CASSEGFLSGGKEAQYF
many	TRBV28	15	TRBJ1-6	TRBD1	TGTGCCAGCAGAAGACGGGACAGACCTAATTCACCCCTCCACTTT	CASRRRDRPNSPLHF
many	TRBV2	16	TRBJ2-5	TRBD2	TGTGCCAGCAGTGGGCCCGCGAGCGGGGGGGAAGAGACCCAGTACTTC	CASSGPASGGEETQYF
NA	TRBV29-1	14	TRBJ2-5	NA	TGCAGCGCCACAAGGGAGGGGGGGGGAGAGACCCAGTGCTTC	CSATREGGGETQCF
many	TRBV7-9	14	TRBJ1-5	NA	TGTGCCAGCAGCTTAGTTGGAGAAAATCAGCCCCAGCATTTT	CASSLVGENQPQHF
few	TRBV11-2	15	TRBJ1-3	TRBD1	TGTGCCAGCAGTCGCCCACAGGGGGCTGGAAACACCATATATTTT	CASSRPQGAGNTIYF
NA	TRBV7-8	16	TRBJ2-1	TRBD2	TGTGCCAGCAGCGGGTGGACTAGCGGGGGTGGAAATGAGCAGTTCTTC	CASSGWTSGGGNEQFF
NA	TRBV6-1	12	TRBJ1-2	NA	TGTGCCAGCAGTGAAGCGCGATATGGCTACACCTTC	CASSEARYGYTF
NA	TRBV4-1	16	TRBJ2-5	TRBD2	TGCGCCAGCAGCCAAATGGGTAGCGGGCCCCCCGAGACCCAGTACTTC	CASSQMGSGPPETQYF
many	TRBV19	14	TRBJ1-5	NA	TGTGCCAGCCTCCCACGGGAAATCAATCAGCCCCAGCATTTT	CASLPREINQPQHF
many	TRBV20-1	13	TRBJ2-1	TRBD2	TGCAGTGCTAGGACTAGCGGTCCCTCCTACGAGTTCTTC	CSARTSGPSYEFF
many	TRBV6-1	12	TRBJ2-2	NA	TGTGCCACCCTAACGATGACCGGGGAGCTGTTTTTT	CATLTMTGELFF
many	TRBV20-1	15	TRBJ2-7	TRBD1	TGCAGTGCTAGAGACAGTTGGGACAGGCCTTACGAGCAGTACTTC	CSARDSWDRPYEQYF
NA	TRBV2	12	TRBJ1-1	TRBD1	TGTGCCAGCACCATCGACAGGGGCGTTCCTTTCTTT	CASTIDRGVPFF
few	TRBV10-3	15	TRBJ1-4	TRBD1	TGTGCCATCAGTGAATTGCAGGGGGCTAATGAAAAACTGTTTTTT	CAISELQGANEKLFF
many	TRBV6-5	18	TRBJ2-5	NA	TGTGCCAGCAGTTACTCGGGTGAGGGGGGGCGTCAGGTCAAGACCCAGTACTTC	CASSYSGEGGRQVKTQYF
many	TRBV20-1	11	TRBJ1-2	NA	TGCAGTGGAGCAGGGGTTGTCGGCTACACCTTC	CSGAGVVGYTF
many	TRBV7-9	13	TRBJ2-1	TRBD1	TGTGCCAGCGACAGGGATACTACCAATGAGCAGTTCTTC	CASDRDTTNEQFF
many	TRBV9	13	TRBJ2-3	NA	TGTGCCAGCTCGGGGGTTAGCACAGATACGCAGTATTTT	CASSGVSTDTQYF
many	TRBV11-2	17	TRBJ2-1	NA	TGTGCCAGCAGCTCCACTCTGTCGGGGGCGAACTACAATGAGCAGTTCTTC	CASSSTLSGANYNEQFF
many	TRBV6-1	12	TRBJ1-6	TRBD1	TGTGCCAGCAGGGACAGGAATTCACCCCTCCACTTT	CASRDRNSPLHF
many	TRBV6-1	15	TRBJ2-7	NA	TGTGCCAGCAGTGAAGCCCACAGCGGATCCTACGAGCAGTACTTC	CASSEAHSGSYEQYF
many	TRBV6-6	16	TRBJ2-1	TRBD2	TGTGCCAGCAGTTACGGGGGTAGCGGGGGGTACAATGAGCAGTTCTTC	CASSYGGSGGYNEQFF
many	TRBV12-3/TRBV12-4	15	TRBJ2-3	NA	TGTGCCAGCAGTTTAAGCATGGGCGGCACAGATACGCAGTATTTT	CASSLSMGGTDTQYF
many	TRBV7-6	15	TRBJ1-5	TRBD1	TGTGCCAGCAGCCAGCAGACAGGGACCGATCAGCCCCAGCATTTT	CASSQQTGTDQPQHF
many	TRBV12-3/TRBV12-4	13	TRBJ1-4	TRBD1	TGTGCCAGCAGACAGGGGAGGGGTGAAAAACTGTTTTTT	CASRQGRGEKLFF
NA	TRBV2	14	TRBJ2-2	TRBD1	TGTGCCAGTAGAAAGGGACAGCAAAGCGGGGAGCTGTTTTTT	CASRKGQQSGELFF
NA	TRBV4-1	17	TRBJ2-7	TRBD1	TGCGCCAGCAGCCAAGAGGGGGACAGAAGGGGAACCTACGAGCAGTACTTC	CASSQEGDRRGTYEQYF
many	TRBV20-1	14	TRBJ2-1	NA	TGCAGTGCTAGTAGGGGACTGGACTACAATGAGCAGTTCTTC	CSASRGLDYNEQFF
many	TRBV6-1	16	TRBJ1-5	TRBD1	TGTGCCAGCAGTGAAGCCCGACAGGGAGGGTATCAGCCCCAGCATTTT	CASSEARQGGYQPQHF
NA	TRBV6-2/TRBV6-3	14	TRBJ2-7	TRBD1	TGTGCCAGCAGTAACCGGACAGGGGGTTACGAGCAGTACTTC	CASSNRTGGYEQYF
few	TRBV7-2	12	TRBJ2-7	NA	TGTGCCAGCAGCTATCGATCCTACGAGCAGTACTTC	CASSYRSYEQYF
few	TRBV19	17	TRBJ2-6	NA	TGTGCCAGTAGTATAGATCGAGTAGCGTCCGGGGCCAACGTCCTGACTTTC	CASSIDRVASGANVLTF
few	TRBV6-1	13	TRBJ1-2	NA	TGTGCCAGCAAGGGTCAGGCAAACTATGGCTACACCTTC	CASKGQANYGYTF
many	TRBV20-1	19	TRBJ2-1	TRBD2	TGCAGTCCTATCGATTCCGGGACTAGCGGGAGGGCTAGAGGCAATGAGCAGTTCTTC	CSPIDSGTSGRARGNEQFF
many	TRBV2	13	TRBJ2-3	NA	TGTGCCACCGCCCCGGGGGGCACAGATACGCAGTATTTT	CATAPGGTDTQYF
many	TRBV5-1	14	TRBJ1-1	NA	TGCGCCAGCAGCTTGGGGGCGCGGAACACTGAAGCTTTCTTT	CASSLGARNTEAFF
NA	TRBV20-1	17	TRBJ2-2	NA	TGCAGTGCTAGAGAAAGTGGCCACGGACGAAACACCGGGGAGCTGTTTTTT	CSARESGHGRNTGELFF
few	TRBV24-1	14	TRBJ2-2	TRBD1	TGTGCCACCAGTATCCCAGGGGGCACCGGGGAGCTGTTTTTT	CATSIPGGTGELFF
NA	TRBV28	15	TRBJ1-3	NA	TGTGCCAGCGATACCGGAGCAAGCTCTGGAAACACCATATATTTT	CASDTGASSGNTIYF
many	TRBV7-8	18	TRBJ2-4	NA	TGTGCCAGCAGCTTAGCGCTTGGGCAGGGTGTAGCCAAAAACATTCAGTACTTC	CASSLALGQGVAKNIQYF
many	TRBV18	15	TRBJ2-4	NA	TGTGCCAGCTCACCGGTTTTTCTAGCCAAAAACATTCAGTACTTC	CASSPVFLAKNIQYF
once	TRBV27	12	TRBJ2-7	NA	TGTGCCAGCGGGTCTTCAGTCTACGAGCAGTACTTC	CASGSSVYEQYF
many	TRBV18	13	TRBJ1-5	NA	TGTGCCAGCTCAGGGGGAGGATATCAGCCCCAGCATTTT	CASSGGGYQPQHF
few	TRBV6-5	16	TRBJ2-2	TRBD2	TGTGCCAGCAGTTACTCGACGGCTAGCGGTTCCGGGGAGCTGTTTTTT	CASSYSTASGSGELFF
NA	TRBV5-6	15	TRBJ1-5	TRBD1	TGTGCCAGCAGCGCAAAACAGGGGGCCAATCAGCCCCAGCATTTT	CASSAKQGANQPQHF
few	TRBV24-1	15	TRBJ2-1	TRBD2	TGTGCCACCAAGAAACTAGCGGGAGACTTTGCTGAGCAGTTCTTC	CATKKLAGDFAEQFF
NA	TRBV5-1	14	TRBJ1-4	NA	TGCGCCAGCAGCAACGGAACTCCAGATGAAAAACTGTTTTTT	CASSNGTPDEKLFF